This passage covers 15 T cell receptor beta chains from one sample sequenced in a study of CD8+ T cells in alopecia areata. Following RNA extraction, reverse transcription yielded cDNA that acted as the sequencing template. Clones were sequenced by immunoSEQ multiplex PCR, and TCRdb holds only the in-frame ones, with some missing. This sample has 140,000 to 150,000 clones; approximately 45% occur once, and the top ten carry more than 6.5%. The sample consisted of CD4+ T cells sorted from blood. All receptors come from a human donor with alopecia areata.

The J gene is TRBJ2-1, the V gene TRBV2, with 12 bases aligning to TRBD1. The germline gives CDR1 SNHLY, CDR2 FYNNEI. V lost 5 bases, J lost 7 bases, and 9 bases stayed unmatched. CDR3 size: 16 residues. Here the CDR3 reads CASSQTRDRGHNEQFF. Here the CDR3 DNA reads TGTGCCAGCAGTCAAACCCGGGACAGGGGGCATAATGAGCAGTTCTTC.

In this sample, this clone turned up a few times. The rearrangement links TRBV12-5 to TRBJ1-2; tentative D call: TRBD1 (6 bases). Germline V gene lookup returns CDR1 LGHNT and CDR2 FRNRAP. V was shortened by 6 bases and J by 7 bases, with 18 bases between the two germline ends. The CDR3 has 14 residues. For the CDR3, the DNA is TGTGCTAGTGGCCCGGGACACGTAGTGACTGGCTACACCTTC. The encoded protein is CASGPGHVVTGYTF.

The genes are TRBV29-1 and TRBJ2-5, with 12 bases fitting TRBD2. The V gene's germline CDR1 is SQVTM and CDR2 ANQGSEA. With V trimmed by 7 bases and J by 5 bases, 5 bases remained unmatched. The CDR3 totals 13 residues. DNA of the CDR3: TGCAGCGCACGACTAGCGGGAGCGGAGACCCAGTACTTC. It translates to CSARLAGAETQYF.

This clone was found once. The gene calls are TRBV5-1 and TRBJ2-7; D uncertain. The CDR3 has 14 amino acids. V shed 1 base and J shed 5 bases, with 13 bases lying between them. From germline, CDR1 is SGHRS and CDR2 YFSETQ. The CDR3 is CASSLFAGGNEQYF. CDR3 sequence (DNA): TGCGCCAGCAGCTTGTTCGCCGGTGGCAACGAGCAGTACTTC.

The rearrangement links TRBV18 to TRBJ2-4; D not resolved. The CDR3 has 16 residues. In germline, CDR1 is KGHSH, CDR2 LQKENI. V was cut by 0 bases and J by 2 bases, with 11 bases left in between. The chain's CDR3 is CASSPPARPSKNIQYF. In nucleotides, the CDR3 is TGTGCCAGCTCACCACCGGCACGTCCTTCCAAAAACATTCAGTACTTC.

This clone was seen a handful of times. The chain has TRBV29-1 and TRBJ2-6; D ambiguous. Trimming stripped 2 bases from V and 0 bases from J, with 11 bases between. Germline values: CDR1 SQVTM, CDR2 ANQGSEA. The CDR3 covers 16 residues. The CDR3 spells CSVEMAGSSGANVLTF. Written as DNA, the CDR3 is TGCAGCGTTGAAATGGCAGGAAGCTCTGGGGCCAACGTCCTGACTTTC. Full variable domain (rest looked up from reference TRBV29-1 and TRBJ2-6): SAVISQKPSRDICQRGTSLTIQCQVDSQVTMMFWYRQQPGQSLTLIATANQGSEATYESGFVIDKFPISRPNLTFSTLTVSNMSPEDSSIYLCSVEMAGSSGANVLTFGAGSRLTVL.

The chain employs TRBV29-1 and TRBJ2-3; 9 bases match TRBD2. The germline V gene encodes CDR1 SQVTM and CDR2 ANQGSEA. V was pared by 7 bases and J by 5 bases, with 10 bases of the junction left unmatched. The CDR3 length is 14 residues. The CDR3 is CSAVLAGIQDTQYF. CDR3 DNA sequence: TGCAGCGCCGTACTAGCGGGTATTCAAGATACGCAGTATTTT.

This clone has just a few counts. The genes are TRBV7-9 and TRBJ1-1; a weak D match, TRBD1 (5 bases). Germline V lookup: CDR1 SEHNR, CDR2 FQNEAQ (reference sequence). Trimming stripped 5 bases from V and 6 bases from J, with 13 bases between. This CDR3 has 13 residues. In DNA, the CDR3 is TGTGCCAGCAGCGGGCGGGGCTTTTCTGAAGCTTTCTTT. Translated, it gives CASSGRGFSEAFF.

V usage is TRBV5-1 and J usage is TRBJ1-1; D is unclear. CDR3 length equals 13 residues. Germline assignment: CDR1 SGHRS and CDR2 YFSETQ. V dropped 0 bases and J dropped 6 bases, with 9 bases sitting between them. The CDR3 protein is CASSLVGPSEAFF. CDR3 in DNA: TGCGCCAGCAGCTTGGTCGGGCCCTCTGAAGCTTTCTTT.

V usage is TRBV29-1 and J usage is TRBJ1-1, with 7 bases lining up with TRBD1. V was pared by 4 bases and J by 3 bases, with 11 bases of the junction left unmatched. The CDR3 consists of 15 residues. Germline CDR1 reads SQVTM; CDR2 reads ANQGSEA. The DNA for the CDR3 is TGCAGCGTTGTTGATCGGTTACAGGGGCACACTGAAGCTTTCTTT. Encoded protein: CSVVDRLQGHTEAFF.

This chain connects TRBV29-1 to TRBJ2-2; D is unresolved. The V end lost 4 bases, the J end lost 2 bases, and 5 bases lay between the germline ends. Germline CDR1 reads SQVTM; CDR2 reads ANQGSEA. The CDR3 consists of 12 residues. The CDR3 nucleotides read TGCAGCGTTGTTCGAAACACCGGGGAGCTGTTTTTT. It codes for CSVVRNTGELFF.

V and J are TRBV5-1 and TRBJ2-7; D possibly corresponds to TRBD1 (6 bases). The ends were cut back, 0 bases at V and 0 bases at J, with 13 bases in the middle. The CDR3 has 16 amino acids. The germline V gene encodes CDR1 SGHRS and CDR2 YFSETQ. The CDR3 spells CASSLDGTLTSYEQYF. CDR3 coding DNA: TGCGCCAGCAGCTTGGATGGGACACTGACCTCCTACGAGCAGTACTTC.

This clone turned up a few times. The V call is TRBV7-6, the J call TRBJ1-4; D not certain. Germline assignment: CDR1 SGHVS and CDR2 FNYEAQ. The CDR3 runs to 15 residues. V was shortened by 5 bases and J by 3 bases, with 13 bases between the two germline ends. CDR3 in DNA: TGTGCCAGCAGCAAAACGTCTGGGGCTAATGAAAAACTGTTTTTT. It specifies CASSKTSGANEKLFF.

This sequence joins TRBV7-2 and TRBJ2-5; TRBD2 matches at 8 bases. The CDR3 extends over 14 amino acids. Germline V gene data show CDR1 as SGHTA and CDR2 as FQGNSA. The junction had 5 bases not matched to a gene; V was cut back by 5 bases and J by 3 bases. Here the CDR3 reads CASSPVAGKETQYF. CDR3 DNA sequence: TGTGCCAGCAGCCCCGTAGCGGGGAAAGAGACCCAGTACTTC.

DNA of the CDR3: TGTGCCAGCACCACCGGAGGATTTGGCTCGGGATACAATGAGCAGTTCTTC. Protein product: CASTTGGFGSGYNEQFF. The chain couples TRBV7-8 to TRBJ2-1, with a weak D call TRBD2 (5 bases). Trimming left V 7 bases short and J 4 bases short, with 23 bases between. The CDR3 loop spans 17 amino acids. The V gene's germline CDR1 is SGHVS and CDR2 FQNEAQ.